The 32 T cell receptor beta chains given below trace back to one sample, sequenced in a study of early T cells in non-severe SARS-CoV-2 infection (dated by TCRdb to the early 2020s). The library was generated by 5' RACE. Instrument on record: NextSeq 500. The public reads were quality trimmed at Q25 with fastp and then assembled into clones with MiXCR by TCRdb, keeping productive beta chains. Identical CDR3 proteins give one entry, which carries the most common genes and DNA. For this sample there are under 70,000 distinct CDR3 sequences; roughly 13% appear just once. About 5% of the sample lies in the top ten. Material: whole blood. These receptors came from an adult who was a healthcare worker with PCR-confirmed SARS-CoV-2 infection or an uninfected control (not recorded which).

The sample holds a few counts of this clonotype. The chain recombines TRBV20-1 with TRBJ1-6; D may be TRBD1 (6 bases). The germline V gene has CDR1 DFQATT and CDR2 SNEGSKA (reference sequence). The CDR3 spans 16 residues. V gave up 0 bases and J gave up 9 bases, with 18 bases separating them. The CDR3 sequence: CSARDQLSGELSPLHF. Here the CDR3 DNA reads TGCAGTGCTAGAGATCAACTATCAGGGGAGCTTTCACCCCTCCACTTT.

This clonotype came up many times. This chain connects TRBV7-9 to TRBJ1-3; 9 nucleotides agree with TRBD1. The ends lost 5 bases at V and 2 bases at J; junction bases unmatched: 1. The germline V gene has CDR1 SEHNR and CDR2 FQNEAQ (reference sequence). CDR3 length: 14 amino acids. The CDR3 region has the DNA TGTGCCAGCAGCGGGACAGGGACTGGAAACACCATATATTTT. It codes for CASSGTGTGNTIYF.

This clonotype was seen once. The junction differs from germline at one of its ends, possibly a read error. The J gene is TRBJ1-1, the V gene TRBV5-8; D is perhaps TRBD1 (6 bases). CDR3 length: 14 amino acids. Germline V CDR1 and CDR2: SGHTS, YDEGEE. Here the CDR3 reads CASRIRGQNTEASF. The CDR3 DNA is TGTGCCAGCAGAATTCGGGGGCAGAACACTGAAGCTTCCTTT.

The chain couples TRBV30 to TRBJ1-5; TRBD1 agrees at 10 bases. CDR1 GTSNPN and CDR2 SVGIG come from the germline V gene (reference sequence). This CDR3 is 16 amino acids long. After removal of 2 bases from V and 3 bases from J, the junction contained 7 bases not matched to a gene. Here the CDR3 reads CAWSFPGTGANQPQHF. CDR3 in DNA: TGTGCCTGGAGTTTTCCCGGGACAGGGGCCAATCAGCCCCAGCATTTT.

This clonotype was counted at least ten times. This chain uses TRBV7-3 with TRBJ2-5, with 8 nucleotides matching TRBD1. This CDR3 comprises 15 residues. The ends lost 5 bases at V and 1 base at J; junction bases unmatched: 6. Per the germline V gene, CDR1 is SGHTA and CDR2 is FQGTGA. CDR3 in amino acids: CASSKGQGTQETQYF. CDR3 DNA: TGTGCCAGCAGCAAAGGACAGGGCACCCAAGAGACCCAGTACTTC. The full variable domain, in which reference TRBV7-3 and TRBJ2-5 provide the parts outside the CDR3, is GAGVSQTPSNKVTEKGKYVELRCDPISGHTALYWYRQSLGQGPEFLIYFQGTGAADDSGLPNDRFFAVRPEGSVSTLKIQRTERGDSAVYLCASSKGQGTQETQYFGPGTRLLVL.

The table lists this clonotype with a few counts. The rearrangement joins TRBV20-1 to TRBJ1-2, with TRBD1 matching 9 bases. The length of the CDR3 is 13 residues. With V trimmed by 3 bases and J by 7 bases, 6 bases remained unmatched. Germline values: CDR1 DFQATT, CDR2 SNEGSKA (reference sequence). The CDR3 spells CSASEQGAIGYTF. The CDR3 DNA sequence: TGCAGTGCTAGCGAACAGGGGGCGATTGGCTACACCTTC.

This clonotype was seen repeatedly, ten times or more. This chain connects TRBV27 to TRBJ2-5, with a weak D call TRBD2 (6 bases). V lost 3 bases and J lost 3, with 14 bases in between. The CDR3 totals 15 residues. CDR1 and CDR2 from the germline V gene are MNHEY and SMNVEV (reference sequence). The DNA of the CDR3 is TGTGCCAGCAGTTTGTACGGGAGCAGGAAAGAGACCCAGTACTTC. Encoded protein: CASSLYGSRKETQYF.

Only a few counts were recorded for this clonotype. This chain connects TRBV28 to TRBJ1-1; D remains ambiguous. The CDR3 extends over 15 amino acids. Germline V gene data show CDR1 as MDHEN and CDR2 as SYDVKM. Trimming removed 7 bases at V and 0 bases at J, with 15 bases between. The CDR3 is CASTLPEGLNTEAFF. The CDR3 DNA reads TGTGCCAGCACCCTACCGGAGGGCCTGAACACTGAAGCTTTCTTT.

The chain combines TRBV5-1 with TRBJ2-5; weak D call: TRBD2 (5 bases). The CDR3 has 13 amino acids. Germline V gene data show CDR1 as SGHRS and CDR2 as YFSETQ. Trimming stripped 0 bases from V and 3 bases from J, with 6 bases between. The CDR3 region is CASSLVREETQYF. The CDR3 nucleotides read TGCGCCAGCAGCTTGGTGAGGGAAGAGACCCAGTACTTC. Using reference TRBV5-1 and TRBJ2-5 for the parts outside the CDR3, the full variable domain is KAGVTQTPRYLIKTRGQQVTLSCSPISGHRSVSWYQQTPGQGLQFLFEYFSETQRNKGNFPGRFSGRQFSNSRSEMNVSTLELGDSALYLCASSLVREETQYFGPGTRLLVL.

This clonotype was detected only a few times. The genes are TRBV6-2 or TRBV6-3 and TRBJ2-7; TRBD1 aligns across 12 bases. V dropped 5 bases and J dropped 2; count of bases not matched to a gene: 7. Germline CDR1 reads MNHEY; CDR2 reads SVGEGT. The CDR3 runs 16 residues. The CDR3 coding sequence is TGTGCCAGCAGTACTCCGGGACAGGGGGCCCCCTACGAGCAGTACTTC. Protein product: CASSTPGQGAPYEQYF.

This clonotype was seen a handful of times. The chain uses TRBV29-1 and TRBJ1-2; D not certain. Trimming shortened V by 0 bases and J by 0 bases, and 11 bases separated the two germline ends. Germline V lookup: CDR1 SQVTM, CDR2 ANQGSEA. This CDR3 contains 15 residues. Here the CDR3 reads CSVEDLQPANYGYTF. In nucleotides, the CDR3 is TGCAGCGTTGAAGATCTCCAGCCGGCTAACTATGGCTACACCTTC.

The chain couples TRBV7-8 to TRBJ2-2; D is possibly TRBD2 (6 bases). V lost 3 bases and J 6 bases, leaving 17 bases between the germline ends. Looked up from germline, CDR1 is SGHVS and CDR2 is FQNEAQ. The CDR3 sequence is 16 residues long. The CDR3: CASSFFTGVGSGELFF. In DNA form, the CDR3 reads TGTGCCAGCAGCTTTTTTACGGGAGTGGGGTCCGGGGAGCTGTTTTTT.

Concerning this clonotype itself: This may arise from a read error, as a much more abundant clone is one base away. The V gene is TRBV20-1, the J gene TRBJ1-5; D remains ambiguous. CDR3 length: 13 amino acids. Germline V lookup: CDR1 DFQATT, CDR2 SNEGSKA (reference sequence). Trimming left V 3 bases short and J 0 bases short, with 6 bases between. For the CDR3, the DNA is TGCAGTGCTAGGGGGTATAGCAATCAGCCCCAGCATTTT. Translation: CSARGYSNQPQHF.

V usage is TRBV7-8 and J usage is TRBJ2-3, with D maybe TRBD2 (5 bases). This CDR3 spans 16 amino acids. V was clipped by 2 bases and J by 4 bases, with 16 bases between them. Germline CDR1 SGHVS, CDR2 FQNEAQ. CDR3 in amino acids: CASSLWARGISDTQYF. The DNA for the CDR3 is TGTGCCAGCAGCTTATGGGCCCGAGGGATCTCAGATACGCAGTATTTT.

This clonotype was seen many times. This chain uses TRBV2 with TRBJ1-3; 7 bases map to TRBD1. Germline V gives CDR1 SNHLY, CDR2 FYNNEI. The CDR3 loop spans 15 amino acids. V dropped 6 bases and J dropped 0; count of bases not matched to a gene: 5. The CDR3 spells CASSRQGNSGNTIYF. The CDR3 bases are TGTGCCAGCAGCCGACAGGGAAACTCTGGAAACACCATATATTTT.

This clonotype was seen many times. The chain employs TRBV20-1 and TRBJ2-3; D remains unclear. The V gene's germline CDR1 is DFQATT and CDR2 SNEGSKA (reference sequence). The V and J ends lost 3 bases and 12 bases respectively, with 7 bases between them. The CDR3 has 9 amino acids. CDR3: CSASLYQYF. CDR3 DNA: TGCAGTGCTAGTCTGTACCAGTATTTT.

This clonotype was seen a few times. The chain carries TRBV7-9 and TRBJ2-7; 10 bases line up with TRBD1. The trim removed 0 bases at V and 2 bases at J, leaving 1 base unmatched. Germline values: CDR1 SEHNR, CDR2 FQNEAQ (reference sequence). The CDR3 has 15 amino acids. The CDR3 region is CASSLAGQGPYEQYF. CDR3 bases: TGTGCCAGCAGCTTAGCGGGACAGGGGCCCTACGAGCAGTACTTC.

This clonotype was picked up a small number of times. This chain links TRBV14 with TRBJ2-1; 8 bases fit TRBD2. The germline V gene has CDR1 SGHDN and CDR2 FVKESK. V gave up 1 base and J gave up 5 bases; unmatched junction bases: 4. The CDR3 has 15 residues. In DNA form, the CDR3 reads TGTGCCAGCAGCCAAGGGCGGGGGGCCCACAATGAGCAGTTCTTC. It translates to CASSQGRGAHNEQFF. The variable domain in full, completed from reference TRBV14 and TRBJ2-1, reads EAGVTQFPSHSVIEKGQTVTLRCDPISGHDNLYWYRRVMGKEIKFLLHFVKESKQDESGMPNNRFLAERTGGTYSTLKVQPAELEDSGVYFCASSQGRGAHNEQFFGPGTRLTVL.

The chain carries TRBV30 and TRBJ2-5; D uncertain. This CDR3 has 11 residues. Trimming left V 3 bases short and J 2 bases short, with 4 bases between. Germline CDR1 reads GTSNPN; CDR2 reads SVGIG (reference sequence). The CDR3: CAWRLQETQYF. The CDR3 DNA sequence: TGTGCCTGGAGATTACAAGAGACCCAGTACTTC.

This clonotype has a handful of counts. CDR3 sequence (DNA): TGTGCCAGCAGCTCCGGACAGGGGCGGCAGGGGCAGTTCTTC. This translates into CASSSGQGRQGQFF. The gene calls are TRBV5-6 and TRBJ2-1; 9 nucleotides line up with TRBD1. The J segment lost 12 bases and the V segment lost 3 bases, leaving 10 bases of the junction unmatched. Germline CDR1 is SGHDT and CDR2 is YYEEEE. The CDR3 consists of 14 residues.

This clonotype was counted at least ten times. The chain is built from TRBV28 and TRBJ2-5; D perhaps matches TRBD1 (6 bases). The germline gives CDR1 MDHEN, CDR2 SYDVKM. This CDR3 has 14 amino acids. With 1 base removed from V and 2 bases from J, the gap between germline ends came to 8 bases. The CDR3 DNA is TGTGCCAGCAGTTTATCGCAGGGGCAAGAGACCCAGTACTTC. The encoded protein is CASSLSQGQETQYF.

This clonotype was seen many times. The genes are TRBV6-4 and TRBJ1-2, with D uncertain. V dropped 3 bases and J dropped 5 bases, with 16 bases sitting between them. The CDR3 runs 15 residues. Germline V lookup: CDR1 MRHNA, CDR2 SNTAGT. As DNA, the CDR3 is TGTGCCAGCAGTGAGGATGCGGAGGGCCCATATGGCTACACCTTC. Its translation: CASSEDAEGPYGYTF.

This clonotype occurred a few times. The rearrangement joins TRBV24-1 to TRBJ2-3, with D unclear. There are 13 residues in the CDR3. Germline-derived CDR1 and CDR2 are KGHDR and SFDVKD. The ends were cut back, 3 bases at V and 4 bases at J, with 7 bases in the middle. CDR3 protein: CATSDRVADTQYF. The CDR3 DNA follows: TGTGCCACCAGTGATAGGGTGGCAGATACGCAGTATTTT.

This clonotype was detected ten times or more. CDR3 region: CASSLDPVGEQFF. CDR3 nucleotide sequence: TGTGCCAGCAGCTTAGACCCCGTGGGTGAGCAGTTCTTC. The rearrangement joins TRBV7-6 to TRBJ2-1, with unresolved D. The CDR3 is 13 residues long. The germline V gene encodes CDR1 SGHVS and CDR2 FNYEAQ. Trimming removed 1 base from V and 9 bases from J, with 10 bases in between.

The chain couples TRBV2 to TRBJ1-4; the D gene is possibly TRBD1 (6 bases). V lost 4 bases and J 7 bases, leaving 13 bases between the germline ends. Germline assignment: CDR1 SNHLY and CDR2 FYNNEI. The CDR3 runs 14 residues. As DNA, the CDR3 is TGTGCCAGCAGTGGGGGGGCCACCCGTGAAAAACTGTTTTTT. Translating it yields CASSGGATREKLFF.

This clonotype was seen a few times. The V gene is TRBV30, the J gene TRBJ1-2; D is undetermined. The CDR3 totals 15 residues. Germline V gene lookup returns CDR1 GTSNPN and CDR2 SVGIG (reference sequence). The ends were cut back, 1 base at V and 2 bases at J, with 14 bases in the middle. The CDR3 DNA reads TGTGCCTGGAGTGATTACGATATTAACAACTATGGCTACACCTTC. Translated, it gives CAWSDYDINNYGYTF.

This clonotype was detected ten times or more. The J gene is TRBJ1-4, the V gene TRBV20-1; 7 positions match TRBD1. Trimming cost V 4 bases and J 5 bases; bases outside gene matches: 7. In germline, CDR1 is DFQATT, CDR2 SNEGSKA (reference sequence). This CDR3 has 14 residues. CDR3 residues: CSAKPGQTNEKLFF. CDR3 coding DNA: TGCAGTGCTAAACCGGGACAGACGAATGAAAAACTGTTTTTT.

Only a few counts were recorded for this clonotype. The CDR3, as DNA: TGTGCCAGCAGCTTAGTTGGGGGATCGATTCAGCCCCAGCATTTT. It is translated as CASSLVGGSIQPQHF. The rearrangement uses TRBV7-6 and TRBJ1-5; perhaps TRBD1 as D (5 bases). This CDR3 has 15 residues. Deletions cut 1 base from V and 6 bases from J, with 13 bases between. Germline V gene data show CDR1 as SGHVS and CDR2 as FNYEAQ.

This clonotype was counted many times. The chain uses TRBV20-1 and TRBJ1-5; unclear D gene. The CDR3 is made up of 14 amino acids. Trimming removed 3 bases at V and 3 bases at J, with 12 bases between. Germline V CDR1 and CDR2: DFQATT, SNEGSKA (reference sequence). The CDR3 sequence: CSARGGDNNQPQHF. In DNA form, the CDR3 reads TGCAGTGCTAGGGGCGGGGATAACAATCAGCCCCAGCATTTT.

The chain couples TRBV12-5 to TRBJ2-2; D gene unclear. Germline CDR1 is LGHNT and CDR2 is FRNRAP. The CDR3 covers 13 residues. Trimming took 2 bases from V and 1 from J, leaving 2 bases between them. The DNA of the CDR3 is TGTGCTAGTGGTTTGTGGAACACCGGGGAGCTGTTTTTT. Its translation: CASGLWNTGELFF.

Many counts were recorded for this clonotype. The CDR3 here is CASSETSGSGAGELFF. The CDR3 nucleotides are TGTGCCAGCAGTGAGACGAGCGGGAGCGGGGCCGGGGAGCTGTTTTTT. This chain uses TRBV6-4 with TRBJ2-2, with TRBD2 matching 8 bases. The V gene end was trimmed by 3 bases and the J gene end by 6 bases; junction bases not matched to a gene: 9. The CDR3 consists of 16 residues. Looked up from germline, CDR1 is MRHNA and CDR2 is SNTAGT.

This clonotype was counted at least ten times. The V and J genes are TRBV2 and TRBJ1-6, with a weak D call TRBD1 (5 bases). CDR1 is SNHLY, CDR2 FYNNEI, per germline. V lost 4 bases to trimming and J lost 14 bases, with 12 bases between them. The length of the CDR3 is 12 residues. For the CDR3, the DNA is TGTGCCAGCAGTGGTTCCGGGGGAGCCCTCCACTTT. Residues: CASSGSGGALHF.